The 26 T cell receptor beta chains below come from one sample, sequenced in a study of shared clonotypes between healthy human individuals. Using immunoSEQ multiplex PCR, the repertoire was profiled, and TCRdb retains in-frame clones only, with some absent. This sample has a few hundred thousand clones; approximately 65% occur once, and the top ten carry approximately 12%. Input material: memory CD4+ T cells sorted from blood. Subset indicated: CD45RA-negative fraction. These receptors originate from a man in his thirties or forties in good health.

CDR3 bases: TGTGCCAGCAGCGCCTTTAGCGGGAGGGGAGATACGCAGTATTTT. Protein sequence: CASSAFSGRGDTQYF. The chain uses TRBV9 and TRBJ2-3, with 11 positions matching TRBD2. The length of the CDR3 is 15 residues. Germline assignment: CDR1 SGDLS and CDR2 YYNGEE. J gave up 5 bases and V 3 bases, and 5 bases lay outside the gene matches.

This clone has just a few counts. The V and J genes are TRBV11-2 and TRBJ2-7, with D uncertain. Trimming stripped 5 bases from V and 4 bases from J, with 15 bases between. CDR3 length: 14 amino acids. In germline, CDR1 is SGHAT, CDR2 FQNNGV. The CDR3 loop reads CASSRGSIPYEQYF. CDR3 sequence (DNA): TGTGCCAGCAGCCGAGGTTCGATCCCTTACGAGCAGTACTTC.

The chain combines TRBV5-6 with TRBJ2-7, with D possibly being TRBD2 (6 bases). Germline V lookup: CDR1 SGHDT, CDR2 YYEEEE. Between the trimmed V and J ends, which lost 1 base and 1 base, there was a span of 9 bases. The CDR3 contains 14 residues. For the CDR3, the DNA is TGTGCCAGCAGCTTGATGGGAGGATCCTACGAGCAGTACTTC. Protein sequence: CASSLMGGSYEQYF.

The rearrangement joins TRBV6-1 to TRBJ2-7, with 7 bases that match TRBD1. The germline CDR1 and CDR2 sequences are MNHNS and SASEGT. The CDR3 extends over 14 amino acids. With 6 bases clipped from V and 1 base from J, the junction kept 6 bases outside the gene matches. The CDR3 coding sequence is TGTGCCAGCAGCCCCGGGACAGCTTCCTACGAGCAGTACTTC. Residues: CASSPGTASYEQYF.

This clone was counted a few times. This sequence joins TRBV5-1 and TRBJ2-1; D could derive from TRBD1 or TRBD2 (6 bases each). The V and J ends lost 2 bases and 8 bases respectively, with 8 bases between them. This CDR3 is 12 amino acids long. Germline V gene lookup returns CDR1 SGHRS and CDR2 YFSETQ. The CDR3, as DNA: TGCGCCAGCAGCTTCGGGGGCGATGAGCAGTTCTTC. This translates into CASSFGGDEQFF.

The rearrangement links TRBV7-8 to TRBJ2-7, with TRBD1 identical over 10 bases. The germline V gene has CDR1 SGHVS and CDR2 FQNEAQ. Trimming removed 3 bases from V and 4 bases from J; junction bases left unmatched: 3. The CDR3 contains 14 residues. CDR3 bases: TGTGCCAGCAGCTTCGGGACAGGGGTTTACGAGCAGTACTTC. It encodes CASSFGTGVYEQYF.

The V and J genes are TRBV20-1 and TRBJ2-5; D call uncertain. CDR3 length: 11 amino acids. V was cut by 6 bases and J by 0 bases, with 5 bases left in between. In germline, CDR1 is DFQATT, CDR2 SNEGSKA (reference sequence). The CDR3 bases are TGCAGTGCACACCACCAAGAGACCCAGTACTTC. Its translation: CSAHHQETQYF.

This chain connects TRBV5-6 to TRBJ2-3; D could derive from TRBD1 or TRBD2 (5 bases each). This CDR3 spans 14 amino acids. V shed 2 bases and J shed 0 bases, with 7 bases lying between them. Germline V lookup: CDR1 SGHDT, CDR2 YYEEEE. CDR3 DNA sequence: TGTGCCAGCAGCTTTGGGGACAGCACAGATACGCAGTATTTT. Protein: CASSFGDSTDTQYF.

The chain employs TRBV10-1 and TRBJ2-5, with 7 bases that match TRBD1. CDR1 WNHNN and CDR2 SYGVQD come from the germline V gene (reference sequence). V trimming: 3 bases; J trimming: 6 bases; junction bases outside the gene matches: 4. The CDR3 has 13 amino acids. This CDR3 reads CASSESRGQTQYF. The CDR3 DNA follows: TGCGCCAGCAGTGAATCTAGGGGGCAGACCCAGTACTTC.

This clone occurred a few times. The chain couples TRBV19 to TRBJ2-1; possibly TRBD2 for D (5 bases). The CDR3 loop spans 14 amino acids. The germline CDR1 and CDR2 sequences are LNHDA and SQIVND (reference sequence). V was clipped by 3 bases and J by 6 bases, with 12 bases between them. The CDR3 DNA is TGTGCCAGTAGTATCGCCGGGAACACCAATGAGCAGTTCTTC. This encodes CASSIAGNTNEQFF.

This clone has only a few counts. The V call is TRBV2, the J call TRBJ2-5, with unresolved D. Germline lookup yields CDR1 SNHLY and CDR2 FYNNEI. The CDR3 length is 13 residues. V was shortened by 1 base and J by 10 bases, with 13 bases between the two germline ends. This CDR3 is CASSEVSGDHQYF. In DNA, the CDR3 is TGTGCCAGCAGTGAAGTTAGTGGGGATCACCAGTACTTC.

As for this clone: The same CDR3 is also encoded by other DNA sequences in this sample. The chain's CDR3 is CSAPGGYGYTF. The CDR3 nucleotides read TGCAGTGCCCCGGGGGGCTATGGCTACACCTTC. The chain recombines TRBV20-1 with TRBJ1-2; a weak D match, TRBD1 (5 bases). CDR3 length: 11 amino acids. Trimming cost V 6 bases and J 4 bases, with 9 bases left between them. Germline V lookup: CDR1 DFQATT, CDR2 SNEGSKA (reference sequence).

The chain combines TRBV15 with TRBJ1-1; TRBD1 matches at 8 bases. The CDR3 has 16 amino acids. After removal of 1 base from V and 4 bases from J, the junction contained 8 bases not matched to a gene. Germline V lookup: CDR1 LNHNV, CDR2 YYDKDF (reference sequence). CDR3 amino acids: CATSRALGQGGTEAFF. DNA of the CDR3: TGTGCCACCAGCAGAGCCCTCGGACAGGGTGGCACTGAAGCTTTCTTT.

This chain joins TRBV21-1 and TRBJ2-1; the table names TRBD2, a call not compared with the DNA. TRBV21-1 is a known pseudogene. The CDR3 is 16 amino acids. In DNA, the CDR3 is TGTGCCAGCAGCAGACCGGAGCGGGAGGGCGCATTTGAGCAGTTCTTC. Translation gives CASSRPEREGAFEQFF.

V gene TRBV28 combines with J gene TRBJ1-1; possibly TRBD1 for D (5 bases). The CDR3 is 12 residues long. Trimming pared 6 bases from V and 13 bases from J, leaving 18 bases between. The germline gives CDR1 MDHEN, CDR2 SYDVKM. The CDR3 DNA is TGTGCCAGCAGCAGGGACCCCTTCAAGAATTTCTTT. It specifies CASSRDPFKNFF.

The chain recombines TRBV11-2 with TRBJ2-2; D remains ambiguous. Germline V gene data show CDR1 as SGHAT and CDR2 as FQNNGV. The CDR3 totals 13 residues. Trimming removed 2 bases from V and 7 bases from J, with 8 bases in between. The CDR3 coding sequence is TGTGCCAGCAGCTTACTATCCAGCGGGGAGCTGTTTTTT. Translating it yields CASSLLSSGELFF.

The V and J genes are TRBV19 and TRBJ2-1; 13 positions agree with TRBD2. Germline lookup yields CDR1 LNHDA and CDR2 SQIVND (reference sequence). Trimming at V came to 2 bases and at J to 13 bases, leaving 2 bases not matched to a gene. The CDR3 has 13 amino acids. This CDR3 reads CASSIRTSGRQFF. CDR3 sequence (DNA): TGTGCCAGTAGTATAAGGACTAGCGGGAGACAGTTCTTC.

V gene TRBV7-7 combines with J gene TRBJ2-1; D ambiguous. CDR1 SSHAT and CDR2 FNYEAQ come from the germline V gene (reference sequence). There are 12 residues in the CDR3. V was shortened by 1 base and J by 12 bases, with 10 bases between the two germline ends. CDR3 nucleotides: TGTGCCAGCAGCTTAGTAGGGCCGGTGCAGTTCTTC. Residues: CASSLVGPVQFF.

The chain has TRBV5-1 and TRBJ2-3; 7 bases are shared with TRBD2. The CDR3 is made up of 15 amino acids. CDR1 SGHRS and CDR2 YFSETQ come from the germline V gene. Trimming removed 5 bases from V and 2 bases from J; junction bases left unmatched: 8. Here the CDR3 DNA reads TGCGCCAGCAGACGGCTAGCGGACAACACAGATACGCAGTATTTT. It yields the protein CASRRLADNTDTQYF.

This clone has only a few counts. The chain is built from TRBV2 and TRBJ2-3; D is unclear. This CDR3 has 14 amino acids. Per the germline V gene, CDR1 is SNHLY and CDR2 is FYNNEI. V lost 2 bases to trimming and J lost 4 bases, with 10 bases between them. CDR3 coding DNA: TGTGCCAGCAGTGAACTCCCTGGCGCAGATACGCAGTATTTT. Encoded protein: CASSELPGADTQYF. The complete variable domain, with remaining parts taken from reference TRBV2 and TRBJ2-3, reads EPEVTQTPSHQVTQMGQEVILRCVPISNHLYFYWYRQILGQKVEFLVSFYNNEISEKSEIFDDQFSVERPDGSNFTLKIRSTKLEDSAMYFCASSELPGADTQYFGPGTRLTVL.

The sample holds a few counts of this clone. The genes are TRBV10-2 and TRBJ2-7; unclear D gene. Looked up from germline, CDR1 is WSHSY and CDR2 is SAAADI. CDR3 size: 12 residues. V was pared by 2 bases and J by 4 bases, with 6 bases between. The CDR3 coding sequence is TGCGCCAGCAGTGAGGACCGGTACGAGCAGTACTTC. Translation gives CASSEDRYEQYF.

The J gene is TRBJ2-1, the V gene TRBV18; tentatively, D is TRBD1 or TRBD2 (5 bases each). From germline, CDR1 is KGHSH and CDR2 LQKENI. This CDR3 comprises 15 residues. V lost 6 bases, J lost 4 bases, and 16 bases lay in between. CDR3 loop: CASSPAGRVYNEQFF. As DNA, the CDR3 is TGTGCCAGCTCTCCCGCGGGCAGGGTGTACAATGAGCAGTTCTTC.

In its sample, this clone was seen a few times. Other DNA sequences within the sample encode an identical CDR3. V and J are TRBV2 and TRBJ2-1, with 13 positions matching TRBD2. The CDR3 is 16 residues long. The germline CDR1 and CDR2 sequences are SNHLY and FYNNEI. J gave up 0 bases and V 6 bases, and 2 bases lay outside the gene matches. CDR3 protein: CASRLAGGSSYNEQFF. The CDR3 DNA is TGTGCCAGCAGACTAGCGGGAGGGAGCTCCTACAATGAGCAGTTCTTC.

The rearrangement joins TRBV7-9 to TRBJ2-1, with D tentatively TRBD2 (6 bases). V gave up 5 bases and J gave up 7 bases, with 12 bases separating them. Looked up from germline, CDR1 is SEHNR and CDR2 is FQNEAQ (reference sequence). The CDR3 totals 13 residues. CDR3 amino acids: CASSSAGPNEQFF. Here the CDR3 DNA reads TGTGCCAGCAGCAGCGCGGGACCTAATGAGCAGTTCTTC. The entire variable domain, with the rest obtained from reference TRBV7-9 and TRBJ2-1, is as follows: DTGVSQNPRHKITKRGQNVTFRCDPISEHNRLYWYRQTLGQGPEFLTYFQNEAQLEKSRLLSDRFSAERPKGSFSTLEIQRTEQGDSAMYLCASSSAGPNEQFFGPGTRLTVL.

The J gene is TRBJ2-7, the V gene TRBV30, with 7 bases aligning to TRBD1. This CDR3 contains 14 residues. Losses at the gene ends were 1 base for V and 2 bases for J; bases not matched to a gene: 5. Germline lookup yields CDR1 GTSNPN and CDR2 SVGIG (reference sequence). CDR3 protein: CAWSADRVAYEQYF. The CDR3 DNA is TGTGCCTGGAGTGCAGACAGGGTTGCCTACGAGCAGTACTTC.

Only a few counts were recorded for this clone. This chain joins TRBV10-3 and TRBJ2-1, with 10 bases identical to TRBD2. This CDR3 comprises 16 residues. Per germline, CDR1 ENHRY and CDR2 SYGVKD. V gave up 0 bases and J gave up 10 bases; unmatched junction bases: 9. CDR3 sequence: CAISESPSGSRGEQFF. CDR3 DNA: TGTGCCATCAGTGAGTCTCCTAGCGGGAGTAGAGGAGAGCAGTTCTTC.